The present entry profiles one TCR beta chain with its context. This clone was counted once. The antigen it recognizes is unknown. No per-base quality is available; no much larger clone lies one base away. TCR CDR3 regions were amplified from genomic DNA by multiplex PCR using the deep immunoSEQ assay. For each cell subset, the extracted genomic DNA was distributed evenly across all wells of several immunoSEQ 96-well plates, and each plate served as one replicate. For sorted subsets, about 200 ng genomic DNA, equal to tens of thousands of T cell genomes, was loaded into each replicate PCR. Purified libraries were quantified with a Qubit 3.0 fluorometer, sized on a Bioanalyzer 2100, and re-quantified with the KAPA Library Quantification kit. Every immunoSEQ 96-well plate was sequenced on a dedicated single-read 150-cycle Illumina NextSeq 550 flow cell. Per the authors' processing: Because the immunoSEQ output held only junctional sequences and lacked quality scores, the filtering could not match the filtering applied to full-length reads. Sequences were annotated with PyIR, a Python wrapper for IgBLAST v1.9, and V/J genes and CDR3 were assigned using IMGT germline references. Reads were filtered out if the reads had weak V/J assignments (E-value above 1e-6), no CDR3, stop codons, out-of-frame junctions, or ambiguous translated residues. V3J clonotypes were defined as sequences sharing the same inferred V gene, J gene, and CDR3 amino acid sequence. The percentage overlap between two repertoires was calculated by dividing the number of shared unique clonotypes by the size of the smaller repertoire. Three approaches were used to assess repertoire richness: RTK rarefaction, the Chao1 estimator, and Recon v2.1 estimates of unobserved clonotypes. For all TCRbeta clonotypes obtained by the gDNA method from a few donors, generation probabilities were computed with OLGA. Entries here come from immuneACCESS through TCRdb and include only in-frame sequences with V and J called. Some clones fail to appear in such tables; in the studies checked, an unresolved V gene covers under half of the shortfall, and the cause of the remainder is unknown. The V and J calls and the clone size are those of that table, but D and trimming were determined from the DNA. This sample lists under 600,000 clones; 95% to 98% were detected once. Jointly, the top ten make up 0.25% to 0.35% of the sample.

This entry belongs to a study of shared clonotypes between healthy human individuals (dated by TCRdb to 2018 to 2020). General notes on the study: The cohort comprised a couple of women and a few men aged 18 to 49 years. For each donor, CD4 naive and CD4 memory were each given three plates, CD8 naive was given two plates, and CD8 memory was given one plate. Blood TCR repertoires of a handful of healthy adults were deeply sequenced to estimate repertoire size and the extent of clonotype sharing between individuals. To increase sequencing depth and limit assay-specific biases, TCR repertoire library preparation and sequencing were carried out by different laboratories using diverse techniques. Per donor, leukapheresis produced somewhere between about 0.94 and 9 billion PBMCs. Overall results and qualifications from the work: Sampling was restricted to blood, and TCR repertoires in tissue are likely to differ from TCR repertoires in blood. Compared with non-shared clonotypes, clonotypes shared by all four sorted-subset donors had higher generation probabilities. Larger estimated clonotype richness was generally found for naive subsets than for memory subsets. About 5% of naive CD4, 3.5% of naive CD8, about 2.4% of memory CD4, and approximately 0.39% of memory CD8 clonotypes were shared across several donors. Rarefaction of sorted-subset datasets indicated incomplete sequencing despite the large sequencing depth. Pairwise subsampling led to the expectation that sequencing depth would affect the degree of clonotype sharing among donors. Because the study included a small number of donors, the genetic and exposure-history diversity represented was limited.

CDR3 length: 11 amino acids, cysteine to phenylalanine. Only the CDR3 DNA stays, 33 bases, in frame from base 1. For CDR1 and CDR2, the germline V gene lists SGHTS and YDEGEE. Trimming at the junction amounts to 5 bases on V and 6 bases on J, and the germline ends lie 9 bases apart. For the CD8 naive samples, CD45RO-negative cells were positively selected for CCR7, yielding a CD45RA+CCR7+ population from which TemRA cells were excluded. The donors were healthy, HIV-negative adults who had no recently reported acute infections or vaccinations. Every donor was a Caucasian adult residing in Nashville, Tennessee, USA. Blood was obtained by leukapheresis, after which PBMCs were separated by Ficoll-Histopaque density gradient centrifugation and cryopreserved in liquid nitrogen vapor phase. Purity and quantity of every magnetically sorted T cell population were checked by analytical flow cytometry. From each sorted fraction, genomic DNA was isolated and quantified by UV absorbance on a Nanodrop 2000c.

The chain is assembled from TRBV5-8 and TRBJ2-7; the D segment cannot be called with confidence. The source material was naive CD8+ T cells sorted from blood. The sample's cell subset or site label, in plain terms: CD45RA+CCR7+. This TCR was sampled from a man aged 25 to 40 in good health. The DNA sequence is as follows: TGTGCCAGCAGTTCCGCGCCCGAGCAGTACTTC. It specifies CASSSAPEQYF.